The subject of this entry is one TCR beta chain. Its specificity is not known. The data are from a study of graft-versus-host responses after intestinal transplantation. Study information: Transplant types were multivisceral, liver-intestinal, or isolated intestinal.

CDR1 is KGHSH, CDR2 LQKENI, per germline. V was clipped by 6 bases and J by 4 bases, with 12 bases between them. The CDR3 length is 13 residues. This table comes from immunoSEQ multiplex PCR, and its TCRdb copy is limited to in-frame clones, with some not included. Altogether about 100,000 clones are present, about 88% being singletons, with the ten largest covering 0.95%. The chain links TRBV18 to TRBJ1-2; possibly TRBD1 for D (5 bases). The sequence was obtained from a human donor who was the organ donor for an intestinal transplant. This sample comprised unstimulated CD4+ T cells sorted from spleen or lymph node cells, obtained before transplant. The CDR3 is CASSLGRLYGYTF. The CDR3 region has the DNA TGTGCCAGCTCCCTGGGACGGCTCTATGGCTACACCTTC.